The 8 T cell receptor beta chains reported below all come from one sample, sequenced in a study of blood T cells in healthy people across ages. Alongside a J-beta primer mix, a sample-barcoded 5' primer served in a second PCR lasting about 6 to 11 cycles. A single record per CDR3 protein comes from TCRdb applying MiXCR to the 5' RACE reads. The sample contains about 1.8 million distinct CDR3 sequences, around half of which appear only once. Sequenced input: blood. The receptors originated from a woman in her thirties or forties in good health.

The CDR3 loop reads CSARTYYSNQPQHF. The CDR3 nucleotides are TGCAGTGCGAGGACGTACTATAGCAATCAGCCCCAGCATTTT. This chain connects TRBV20-1 to TRBJ1-5; D gene ambiguous. This CDR3 is built from 14 residues. Germline V lookup: CDR1 DFQATT, CDR2 SNEGSKA (reference sequence). The V end was cut by 6 bases, the J end by 0 bases, with 12 bases between.

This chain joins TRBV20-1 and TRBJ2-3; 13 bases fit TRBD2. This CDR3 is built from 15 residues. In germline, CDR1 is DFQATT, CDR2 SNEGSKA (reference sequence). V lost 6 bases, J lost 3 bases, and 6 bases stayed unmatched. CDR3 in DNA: TGCAGTGCAGGGGGACTAGCGGGGAAGACAGATACGCAGTATTTT. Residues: CSAGGLAGKTDTQYF.

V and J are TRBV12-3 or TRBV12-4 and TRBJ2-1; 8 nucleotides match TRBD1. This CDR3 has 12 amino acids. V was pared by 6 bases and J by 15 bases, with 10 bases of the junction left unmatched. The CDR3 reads CASRPTGGSMFF. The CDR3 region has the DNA TGTGCCAGCAGACCAACAGGGGGTTCGATGTTCTTC.

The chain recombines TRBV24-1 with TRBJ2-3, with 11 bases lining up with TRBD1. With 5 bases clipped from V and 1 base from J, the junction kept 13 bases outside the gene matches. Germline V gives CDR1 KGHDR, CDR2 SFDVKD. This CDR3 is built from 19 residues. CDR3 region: CATSGPGQGAAQRTDTQYF. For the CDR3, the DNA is TGTGCCACCAGTGGCCCCGGACAGGGGGCGGCACAGCGCACAGATACGCAGTATTTT.

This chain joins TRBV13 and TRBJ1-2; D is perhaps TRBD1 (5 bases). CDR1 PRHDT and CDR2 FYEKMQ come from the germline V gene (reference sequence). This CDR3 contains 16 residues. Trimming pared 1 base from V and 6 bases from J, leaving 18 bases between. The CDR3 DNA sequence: TGTGCCAGCAGCTTAGTCAACGGGGCAGGCCTGAATGGCTACACCTTC. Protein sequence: CASSLVNGAGLNGYTF.

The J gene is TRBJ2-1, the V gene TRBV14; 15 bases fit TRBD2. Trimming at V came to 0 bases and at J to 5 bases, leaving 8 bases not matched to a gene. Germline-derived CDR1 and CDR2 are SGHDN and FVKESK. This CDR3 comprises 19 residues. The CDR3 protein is CASSQDIGTSGGNDNEQFF. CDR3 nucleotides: TGTGCCAGCAGCCAAGATATAGGGACTAGCGGGGGGAACGACAATGAGCAGTTCTTC.

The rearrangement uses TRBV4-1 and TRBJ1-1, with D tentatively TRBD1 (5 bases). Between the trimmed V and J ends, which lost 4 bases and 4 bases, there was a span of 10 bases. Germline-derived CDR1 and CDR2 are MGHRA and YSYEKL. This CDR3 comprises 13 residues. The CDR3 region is CASSPGASTEAFF. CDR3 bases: TGCGCCAGCAGCCCCGGGGCCAGCACTGAAGCTTTCTTT.

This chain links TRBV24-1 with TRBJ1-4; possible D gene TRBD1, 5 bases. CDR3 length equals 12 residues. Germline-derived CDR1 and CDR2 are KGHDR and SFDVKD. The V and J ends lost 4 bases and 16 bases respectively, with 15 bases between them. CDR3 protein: CATSDAIAGWFF. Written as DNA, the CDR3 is TGTGCCACCAGTGACGCCATAGCAGGGTGGTTTTTT.